Each of the 10 T cell receptor beta chains below was sequenced from the same sample in a study of cytomegalovirus exposure and HLA in healthy donors (dated by TCRdb to the late 2010s). Libraries came from the immunoSEQ multiplex PCR assay. A mixture of 60 forward primers for TCR Vbeta segments and 13 reverse primers for TCR Jbeta segments was used in the multiplex PCR. The table was pulled from immuneACCESS by TCRdb, which kept in-frame rearrangements only. Such tables lose some clones; where checked, under half of the loss comes from unresolved V genes, and the rest has no known cause. The sample table holds 150,000 or so clones, of which around 74% were seen once. Of the sample, around 2.6% is held by the ten largest clones. The sequencing input was PBMCs. These receptors came from a female donor in good health and CMV-seronegative.

The chain is built from TRBV6-5 and TRBJ1-3, with D possibly being TRBD1 (5 bases). Germline CDR1 is MNHEY and CDR2 is SVGAGI. The CDR3 has 15 residues. V was shortened by 2 bases and J by 4 bases, with 12 bases between the two germline ends. The CDR3 reads CASSYGGGEGNTIYF. The CDR3 DNA sequence: TGTGCCAGCAGTTACGGGGGAGGGGAAGGAAACACCATATATTTT.

This clone came up once. The chain recombines TRBV7-3 with TRBJ1-2; unclear D gene. Trimming pared 1 base from V and 2 bases from J, leaving 8 bases between. CDR3 length equals 14 residues. In germline, CDR1 is SGHTA, CDR2 FQGTGA. The CDR3 nucleotides read TGTGCCAGCAGCTTAAGTGCAGGAAACTATGGCTACACCTTC. Translated, it gives CASSLSAGNYGYTF.

This clone has a handful of counts. The V and J genes are TRBV9 and TRBJ2-1; possibly TRBD1 for D (6 bases). V gave up 4 bases and J gave up 0 bases, with 11 bases separating them. Germline V gene sequence: CDR1 SGDLS, CDR2 YYNGEE. The CDR3 consists of 15 residues. The CDR3, as DNA: TGTGCCAGCAGCCCCCGGACAGCCTCCTACAATGAGCAGTTCTTC. This gives the protein CASSPRTASYNEQFF.

The V call is TRBV9, the J call TRBJ2-1, with 9 bases matching TRBD2. Germline V gene lookup returns CDR1 SGDLS and CDR2 YYNGEE. With V trimmed by 3 bases and J by 5 bases, 3 bases remained unmatched. The CDR3 contains 14 residues. The CDR3 here is CASSAGTSNNEQFF. The CDR3 DNA is TGTGCCAGCAGCGCGGGGACTAGCAACAATGAGCAGTTCTTC.

The chain uses TRBV15 and TRBJ1-6; TRBD1 is a possible D gene (6 bases). This CDR3 contains 16 residues. Germline V lookup: CDR1 LNHNV, CDR2 YYDKDF (reference sequence). V was clipped by 2 bases and J by 5 bases, with 13 bases between them. The CDR3 spells CATSRSYRVNNSPLHF. The DNA of the CDR3 is TGTGCCACCAGCAGATCCTACAGGGTTAATAATTCACCCCTCCACTTT.

The chain combines TRBV4-3 with TRBJ2-7, with 8 bases matching TRBD1. V lost 0 bases and J lost 2; bases outside the gene matches: 15. The length of the CDR3 is 19 residues. The germline gives CDR1 LGHNA, CDR2 YSLEER. The CDR3, as DNA: TGCGCCAGCAGCCAAGATTGGGGAAAGTTGGACAGGGATACCTACGAGCAGTACTTC. Amino acid sequence: CASSQDWGKLDRDTYEQYF.

The chain joins TRBV27 to TRBJ2-2; 7 nucleotides agree with TRBD1. V was clipped by 3 bases and J by 2 bases; unmatched bases: 6. Germline loops: CDR1 MNHEY, CDR2 SMNVEV (reference sequence). The CDR3 runs to 16 residues. CDR3 amino acids: CASSLSRTGNTGELFF. The CDR3 DNA sequence: TGTGCCAGCAGTTTGAGCCGGACAGGAAACACCGGGGAGCTGTTTTTT.

The chain couples TRBV19 to TRBJ1-1, with 10 bases matching TRBD1. Germline V gives CDR1 LNHDA, CDR2 SQIVND (reference sequence). CDR3 length equals 15 residues. V gave up 4 bases and J gave up 8 bases; unmatched junction bases: 10. In nucleotides, the CDR3 is TGTGCCAGTAGTAATATATGGACAGGGGGAAAGGAAGCTTTCTTT. It specifies CASSNIWTGGKEAFF.

V gene TRBV19 combines with J gene TRBJ2-3; 10 bases fit TRBD2. The CDR3 runs 15 residues. Germline V gene sequence: CDR1 LNHDA, CDR2 SQIVND (reference sequence). The ends lost 1 base at V and 10 bases at J; junction bases unmatched: 8. The CDR3 spells CASSIVLAGPSPQYF. In DNA form, the CDR3 reads TGTGCCAGTAGTATAGTACTAGCGGGACCTTCTCCGCAGTATTTT.

The rearrangement uses TRBV11-2 and TRBJ2-7, with D perhaps matching TRBD2 (6 bases). The CDR3 covers 14 residues. The V end was cut by 2 bases, the J end by 2 bases, with 10 bases between. CDR1 and CDR2 (germline): SGHAT, FQNNGV. CDR3 residues: CASSLRTMTYEQYF. CDR3 DNA: TGTGCCAGCAGCTTAAGGACTATGACCTACGAGCAGTACTTC.